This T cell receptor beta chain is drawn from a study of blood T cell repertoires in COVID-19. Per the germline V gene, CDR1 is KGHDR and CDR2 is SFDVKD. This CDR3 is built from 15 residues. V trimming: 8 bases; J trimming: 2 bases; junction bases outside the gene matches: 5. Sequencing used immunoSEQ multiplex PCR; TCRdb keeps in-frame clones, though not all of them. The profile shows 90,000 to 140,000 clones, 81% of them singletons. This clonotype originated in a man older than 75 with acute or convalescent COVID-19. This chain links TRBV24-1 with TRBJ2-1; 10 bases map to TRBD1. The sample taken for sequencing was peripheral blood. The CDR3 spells CATTGGTGAYNEQFF. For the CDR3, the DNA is TGTGCCACCACTGGAGGGACAGGGGCCTACAATGAGCAGTTCTTC.